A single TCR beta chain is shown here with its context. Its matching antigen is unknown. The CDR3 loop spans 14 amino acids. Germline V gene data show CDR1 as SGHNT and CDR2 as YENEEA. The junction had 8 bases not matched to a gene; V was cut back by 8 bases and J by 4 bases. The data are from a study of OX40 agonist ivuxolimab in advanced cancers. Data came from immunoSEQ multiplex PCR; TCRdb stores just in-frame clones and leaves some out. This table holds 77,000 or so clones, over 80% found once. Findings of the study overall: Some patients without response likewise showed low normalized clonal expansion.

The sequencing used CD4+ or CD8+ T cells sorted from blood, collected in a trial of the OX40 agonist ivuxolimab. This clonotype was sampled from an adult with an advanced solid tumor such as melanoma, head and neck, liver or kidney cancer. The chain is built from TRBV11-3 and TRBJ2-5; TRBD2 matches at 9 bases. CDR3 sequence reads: CASGQRGGVETQYF. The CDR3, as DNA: TGTGCCAGCGGACAGCGCGGGGGGGTAGAGACCCAGTACTTC.